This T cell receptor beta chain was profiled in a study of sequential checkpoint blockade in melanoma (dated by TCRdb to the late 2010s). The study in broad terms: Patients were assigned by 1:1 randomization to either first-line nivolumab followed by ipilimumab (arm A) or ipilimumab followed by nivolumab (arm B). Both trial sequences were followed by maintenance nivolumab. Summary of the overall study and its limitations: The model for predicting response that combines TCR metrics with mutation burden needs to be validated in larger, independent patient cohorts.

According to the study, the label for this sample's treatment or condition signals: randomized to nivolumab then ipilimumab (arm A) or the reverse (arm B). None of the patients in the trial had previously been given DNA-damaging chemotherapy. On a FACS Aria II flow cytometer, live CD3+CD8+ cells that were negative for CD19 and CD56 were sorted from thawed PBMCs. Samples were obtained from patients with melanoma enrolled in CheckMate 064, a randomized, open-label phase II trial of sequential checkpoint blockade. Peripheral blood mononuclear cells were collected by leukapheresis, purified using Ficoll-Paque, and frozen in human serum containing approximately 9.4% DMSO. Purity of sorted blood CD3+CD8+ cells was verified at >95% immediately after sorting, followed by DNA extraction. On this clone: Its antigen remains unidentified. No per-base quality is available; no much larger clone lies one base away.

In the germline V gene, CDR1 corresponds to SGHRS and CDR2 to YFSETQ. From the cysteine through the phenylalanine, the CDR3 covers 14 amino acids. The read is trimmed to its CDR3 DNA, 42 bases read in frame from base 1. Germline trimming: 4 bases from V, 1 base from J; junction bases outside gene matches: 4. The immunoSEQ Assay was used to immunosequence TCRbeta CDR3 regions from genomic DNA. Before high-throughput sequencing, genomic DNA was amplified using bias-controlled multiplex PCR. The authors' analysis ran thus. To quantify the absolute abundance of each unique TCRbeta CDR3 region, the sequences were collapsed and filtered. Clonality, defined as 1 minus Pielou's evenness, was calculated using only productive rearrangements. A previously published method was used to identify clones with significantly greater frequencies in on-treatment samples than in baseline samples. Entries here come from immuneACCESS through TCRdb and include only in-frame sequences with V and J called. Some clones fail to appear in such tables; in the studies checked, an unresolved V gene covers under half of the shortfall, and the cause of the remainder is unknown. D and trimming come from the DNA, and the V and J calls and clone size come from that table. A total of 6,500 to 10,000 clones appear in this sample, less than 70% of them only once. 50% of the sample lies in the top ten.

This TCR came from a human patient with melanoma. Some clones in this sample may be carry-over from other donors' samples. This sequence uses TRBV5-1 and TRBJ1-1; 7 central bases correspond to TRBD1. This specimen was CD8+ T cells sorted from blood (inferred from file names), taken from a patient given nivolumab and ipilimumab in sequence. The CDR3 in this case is CASSHRGPNTEAFF. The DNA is TGCGCCAGCAGCCACAGGGGCCCGAACACTGAAGCTTTCTTT.